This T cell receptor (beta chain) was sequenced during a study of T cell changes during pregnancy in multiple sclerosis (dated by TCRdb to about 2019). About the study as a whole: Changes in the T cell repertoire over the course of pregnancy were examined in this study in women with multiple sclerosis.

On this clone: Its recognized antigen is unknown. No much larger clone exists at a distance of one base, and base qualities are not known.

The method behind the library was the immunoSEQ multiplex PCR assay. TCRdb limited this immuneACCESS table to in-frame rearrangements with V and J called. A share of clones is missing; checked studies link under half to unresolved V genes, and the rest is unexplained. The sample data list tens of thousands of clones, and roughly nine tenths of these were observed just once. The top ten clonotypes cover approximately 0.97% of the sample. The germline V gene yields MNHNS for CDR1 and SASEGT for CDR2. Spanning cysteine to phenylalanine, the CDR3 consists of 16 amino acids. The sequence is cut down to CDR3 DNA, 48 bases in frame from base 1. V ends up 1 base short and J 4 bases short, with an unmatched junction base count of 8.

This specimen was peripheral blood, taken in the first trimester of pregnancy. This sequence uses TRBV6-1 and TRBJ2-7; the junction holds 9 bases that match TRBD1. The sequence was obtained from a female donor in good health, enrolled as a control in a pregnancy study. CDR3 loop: CASSEGLGTGLYEQYF. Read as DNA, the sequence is TGTGCCAGCAGTGAAGGACTGGGGACAGGGCTATACGAGCAGTACTTC.